This TCR beta chain emerged from a study of metastatic and nonmetastatic thyroid tumors. Whole-study context: Comparison of repertoires was carried out across blood and tumor or nodule tissue from malignant and benign thyroid patients.

This clone is medium-sized (0.01 to 0.1%) in the sample. Its antigen remains unknown. In the authors' methods: To classify distant metastasis in papillary thyroid cancer, a model was built from CDR3 differences across clinicopathological groups. MiXCR reprocessed the PCR reads for TCRdb. The V and J calls follow TCRdb's processing rather than the paper's. This table holds roughly 20,000 clones, about 16% found once. Patients underwent thyroid surgery, and none had received any treatment before it. General observations from the study: Versus benign nodules, malignant thyroid tumors reportedly had significantly higher TCR beta diversity, in blood and tumor.

Trimming at V came to 1 base and at J to 0 bases, leaving 6 bases not matched to a gene. The CDR3 runs 17 residues. In germline, CDR1 is LNHNV, CDR2 YYDKDF (reference sequence). Sequenced material: tumor tissue. The chain links TRBV15 to TRBJ2-1; 7 bases are a match to TRBD2. The clonotype originates from a female donor with papillary thyroid cancer or a benign thyroid nodule (not recorded which). Some clones in this sample may be carry-over from other donors' samples. The CDR3 DNA sequence: TGTGCCACCAGCAGAGTTCCTAGCGGCAGCTCCTACAATGAGCAGTTCTTC. Protein sequence: CATSRVPSGSSYNEQFF. Full variable domain (missing parts from reference TRBV15 and TRBJ2-1): DAMVIQNPRYQVTQFGKPVTLSCSQTLNHNVMYWYQQKSSQAPKLLFHYYDKDFNNEADTPDNFQSRRPNTSFCFLDIRSPGLGDTAMYLCATSRVPSGSSYNEQFFGPGTRLTVL.